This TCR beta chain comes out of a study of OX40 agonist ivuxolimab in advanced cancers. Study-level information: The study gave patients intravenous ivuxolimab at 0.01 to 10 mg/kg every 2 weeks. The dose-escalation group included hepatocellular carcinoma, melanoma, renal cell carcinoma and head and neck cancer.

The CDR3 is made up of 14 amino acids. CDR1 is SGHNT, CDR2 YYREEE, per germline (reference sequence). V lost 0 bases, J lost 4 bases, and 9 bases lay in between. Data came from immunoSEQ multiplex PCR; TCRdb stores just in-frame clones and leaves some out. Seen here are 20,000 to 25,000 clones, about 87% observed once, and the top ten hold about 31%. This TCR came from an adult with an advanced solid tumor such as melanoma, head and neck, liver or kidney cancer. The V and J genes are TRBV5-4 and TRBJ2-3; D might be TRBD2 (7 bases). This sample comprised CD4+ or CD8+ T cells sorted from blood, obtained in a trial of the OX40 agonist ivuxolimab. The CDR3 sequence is CASSLEGGADTQYF. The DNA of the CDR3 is TGTGCCAGCAGCTTGGAGGGGGGGGCAGATACGCAGTATTTT.